This T cell receptor beta chain was profiled in a study of T-cell reconstitution after alpha-beta-depleted transplantation in children (dated by TCRdb to the mid-2010s). Describing the broader study: Using TCR repertoire profiling, the study quantitatively followed how T-cell immune reconstitution unfolded in children after TCRalphabeta/CD19-depleted allogeneic hematopoietic cell transplantation.

The V end loses 1 base and the J end loses 2 bases, and a stretch of 14 bases separates them. The CDR3 goes from the cysteine to the phenylalanine over 15 residues. Just CDR3 DNA is preserved here, 45 bases in frame from base 1. CDR1 and CDR2 (DFQATT, SNEGSKA) derive from the germline V gene (reference sequence). The library came from PCR. Sequenced on an Illumina HiSeq 2500. Molecular barcoding was employed in the preparation of TCR libraries, with unique molecular identifiers being used to normalize TCRbeta repertoire quantification. In-frame beta chains were kept once TCRdb had trimmed the public reads at Q25 with fastp and called clones with MiXCR. Each entry is one CDR3 protein sequence, shown with its most common DNA and genes. The sample records under 450,000 distinct CDR3 sequences, 13% of which are singletons. The top ten constitute approximately 4.3% of the sample. Concerning this clonotype: Its antigen remains undetermined. No clone much larger than this one lies a single base away; base qualities are absent.

The V and J genes are TRBV20-1 and TRBJ2-5, and the D gene may be TRBD2, 6 bases matching. This TCR was recovered from a human donor who donated a stem cell graft to a child with Fanconi anemia. The sequenced sample was PBMCs, obtained from the stem cell graft. The base sequence is TGCAGTGCTAGAGTTTCGACTAGTAATCAAGAGACCCAGTACTTC. This gives the protein CSARVSTSNQETQYF.